The entry below describes one TCR beta chain. The authors distributed each subset's genomic DNA evenly over several immunoSEQ plates. Assay: immunoSEQ multiplex PCR; the TCRdb copy retains only in-frame clones and omits some. The table lists more than 1.2 million clones, around 98.5% of them singletons. These data come from a study of shared clonotypes between healthy human individuals. Overall study context: Aged between 18 and 49, the donors were two women and three men. Three plates were used per donor for CD4 naive, three for CD4 memory, two for CD8 naive and one for CD8 memory.

The CDR3 sequence is 14 residues long. The germline V gene encodes CDR1 MNHEY and CDR2 SMNVEV (reference sequence). Trimming stripped 6 bases from V and 5 bases from J, with 13 bases between. Sequenced input: naive CD4+ T cells sorted from blood. Subset defined: CD45RA+ positively selected. This TCR was sampled from a man aged 25 to 40 in good health. The genes are TRBV27 and TRBJ2-2, with D perhaps assigned TRBD1 or TRBD2 (5 bases each). The CDR3 sequence: CASSSGWGTGELFF. The CDR3 DNA is TGTGCCAGCAGCTCCGGTTGGGGGACCGGGGAGCTGTTTTTT.